This T cell receptor (beta chain) was captured in a study of CD8+CD57+ T cells in acquired aplastic anemia. Study-wide context: Quantities of DNA derived from sorted CD4+ and CD8+ cells averaged 3.2 ug. Mean read depth for CD4+ cells from healthy donors was roughly 10 million. Study-level points and caveats: Common to patients and controls were twenty-nine CD8+ CDR3 sequences. Patients were compared with controls for CD8+ Simpson's diversity, and no significant difference emerged.

As for this clonotype: The antigen is unknown. The junction departs from germline at one end; a sequencing error may be responsible.

This CDR3 contains 15 residues. The study profiled TCR beta VDJ and CDR3 using genomic DNA as template. MiXCR, applied by TCRdb to the reads, yields one record per CDR3 protein. The sample has about 400,000 distinct CDR3 sequences, about two thirds seen once. The sequence was collected from a human donor in good health, serving as a control. V gene TRBV12-3 or TRBV12-4 combines with J gene TRBJ2-5; 13 nucleotides agree with TRBD2. Sequencing was carried out using sorted CD4+, CD8+, or CD8+CD57+ T cells (not recorded which) from PBMCs. The CDR3 DNA reads as TGCGCCAGTACCCCTGGGACTAGCGGGGAAGAGACCCAGTACTTC. This encodes CASTPGTSGEETQYF.